The rows below give T cell receptor beta chains drawn from one sample of a study of T cell repertoires in cytomegalovirus infection. Using its own MiXCR run on the reads, TCRdb lists one record per CDR3 protein. The sample lists 80,000 to 90,000 distinct CDR3 sequences, 45% to 55% occurring once. These receptors lack a known antigen. The sample was CD8+ T cells from cultured PBMCs, taken from culture after CMV antigen stimulation. The receptors were gathered from a human donor in good health (CMV status not recorded). Some clones in this sample may be carry-over from other donors' samples. The CDR3 runs from the conserved cysteine through the conserved F or W. Each record gives: clone size, D gene, J gene, V gene, CDR3 DNA, CDR3 protein. A D gene is named only where the DNA matches it firmly. Size is omitted from some rows. Given values are once, few, many or a class for expanded clones.

>-|TRBD1|TRBJ2-4|TRBV28
TGTGCCAGCAGACCTACAGGGGTTTCCTACGAAAACATTCAGTACTTC
CASRPTGVSYENIQYF
>-|-|TRBJ2-1|TRBV11-3
TGTGCCAGCAGCCCGCCGGACAGTACAGACGAGCAGTTCTTC
CASSPPDSTDEQFF
>-|-|TRBJ2-2|TRBV7-2
TGTGCTGCCGGATGGGTGACGAACACCGGGGAGCTGTTTTTT
CAAGWVTNTGELFF
>few|TRBD1|TRBJ1-2|TRBV24-1
TGTGCCACCAGTGACCCAGGACAGGGGAATGGCTACACCTTC
CATSDPGQGNGYTF
>-|TRBD2|TRBJ2-1|TRBV7-6
TGTGCCAGCAGCTTAGGAGCGGGATCCTACAATGAGCAGTTCTTC
CASSLGAGSYNEQFF
>-|-|TRBJ1-1|TRBV4-1
TGCGCCAGCAGCCAAGATGGGCGGCTGAACACTGAAGCTTTCTTT
CASSQDGRLNTEAFF
>-|-|TRBJ2-2|TRBV19
TGTGCCAGTAGGCCGACAGGTCCCGGGGAGCTGTTTTTT
CASRPTGPGELFF
>-|TRBD2|TRBJ2-1|TRBV7-9
TGTGCCAGCAGACACCCCTCCCTAGCGGAGTTGTACAATGAGCAGTTCTTC
CASRHPSLAELYNEQFF
>-|TRBD1|TRBJ2-1|TRBV10-3
TGTGCCATCAGTGACTTGACAGGGGACAACAATGAGCAGTTCTTC
CAISDLTGDNNEQFF
>-|TRBD1|TRBJ1-5|TRBV27
TGTGCCAGCAGTATGGGGACAGGGGGTAACCAGCCCCAGCATTTT
CASSMGTGGNQPQHF
>few|-|TRBJ2-3|TRBV28
TGTGCCAGCAGAACACGCGGGGATACGCAGTATTTT
CASRTRGDTQYF
>-|-|TRBJ1-2|TRBV6-8
TGTGCCAGCAGCCTGGGGGCAGCTACCAACTATGGCTACACCTTC
CASSLGAATNYGYTF
>few|-|TRBJ1-1|TRBV19
TGTGCCAGTAGCCTAGGGGAGACTGAAGCTTTCTTT
CASSLGETEAFF
>-|-|TRBJ2-1|TRBV6-2/TRBV6-3
TGTGCCAGCAGTCCCTTCCCGGAATGGCATGAGCAGTTCTTC
CASSPFPEWHEQFF
>-|TRBD1|TRBJ2-2|TRBV20-1
TGCAGTGCACCAGACAGGGGGCCGAACACCGGGGAGCTGTTTTTT
CSAPDRGPNTGELFF
>once|-|TRBJ2-3|TRBV12-3/TRBV12-4
TGTGCCAGCACCGAAGACGAGGATACGCAGTATTTT
CASTEDEDTQYF
>few|-|TRBJ1-1|TRBV6-1
TGTGCCAGCAGTGAATATCTGATGACAGCGAACACTGAAGCTTTCTTT
CASSEYLMTANTEAFF
>few|TRBD1|TRBJ1-2|TRBV10-2
TGCGCCAGCAGGGAAACAGGGGATCCCTTGACTGGCTATGGCTACACCTTC
CASRETGDPLTGYGYTF